This entry is about one T cell receptor (beta chain). At the DNA level, this CDR3 is encoded by other sequences in the same sample as well. Naive CD8 cells lacked CD45RO and underwent positive selection for CCR7, leaving out terminally differentiated effector memory CD45RA+ cells. The trim removed 6 bases at V and 4 bases at J, leaving 3 bases unmatched. The germline gives CDR1 MNHEY, CDR2 SMNVEV (reference sequence). The CDR3 totals 13 residues. This record comes from a study of shared clonotypes between healthy human individuals. In the study overall: Per donor, CD8 memory used one plate, CD8 naive used two, CD4 memory used three and CD4 naive used three.

The repertoire was sequenced with immunoSEQ multiplex PCR; TCRdb's copy has only in-frame clones and lacks some. The sample yields roughly 1,800,000 clones, less than 95% seen once. The sequencing sample was made of naive CD8+ T cells sorted from blood. This TCR was recovered from a man younger than 30 in good health. The J gene is TRBJ1-5, the V gene TRBV27; TRBD1 matches 7 bases. CDR3 amino acids: CASSPGGNQPQHF. The CDR3 DNA reads as TGTGCCAGCAGCCCAGGGGGGAATCAGCCCCAGCATTTT.